The rows below give T cell receptor beta chains drawn from one sample of a study of CD8 T cells in Susac syndrome. Using its own MiXCR run on the immunoSEQ multiplex PCR reads, TCRdb lists one record per CDR3 protein. The table has about 280,000 distinct CDR3 sequences, 70% to 90% seen once; the top ten hold over 0.09%. Sequencing input: CD8+ T cells from PBMCs. The origin of the receptors is a human donor with multiple sclerosis. Each CDR3 is given with its conserved first and last residue. A D gene is named only where the DNA matches it firmly. Clone size, where shown, is once, few, many, or a class for clones that have expanded.

TRBJ2-2 - TRBV12-5 - TGTGCTAGTGGTTTGCCCCCGAGTTTCGACACCGGGGAGCTGTTTTTT CASGLPPSFDTGELFF
TRBJ1-4 - TRBV7-9 - TGTGCCAGCAGCTTAGGGCGTGAAAAACTGTTTTTT CASSLGREKLFF
TRBJ2-1 once TRBV12-3/TRBV12-4 TRBD2 TGTGCCAGTTTGGGACTAGCGGGACCCGGAGGACTCAATGAGCAGTTCTTC CASLGLAGPGGLNEQFF
TRBJ1-1 - TRBV7-9 - TGTGCCAGCAGCCCCCTAATAGGGGGGCGTTTGGGCACTGAAGCTTTCTTT CASSPLIGGRLGTEAFF
TRBJ2-1 once TRBV4-1 TRBD2 TGCGCCAGCAGCCATATCCGACTAGCGGGAGGCTCCTACAATGAGCAGTTCTTC CASSHIRLAGGSYNEQFF
TRBJ1-1 - TRBV7-9 - TGTGCCAGCAGCTATGGGAGGGGCAGGACGACTGAAGCTTTCTTT CASSYGRGRTTEAFF
TRBJ2-1 - TRBV9 TRBD2 TGTGCCAGCAGCTTGAGACTAGCGGGGTCTAGTTACAATGAGCAGTTCTTC CASSLRLAGSSYNEQFF
TRBJ2-3 - TRBV15 - TGTGCCACCAGCAGAGAAATAGAGGTCACAGATACGCAGTATTTT CATSREIEVTDTQYF
TRBJ2-5 - TRBV28 - TGTGCCAGCAGTCCTGAGGTTAATTGGAAGACCCAGTACTTC CASSPEVNWKTQYF
TRBJ2-1 - TRBV28 TRBD1 TGTGCCAGCAGTTTCCGCCAGGGGGTAATCAATGAGCAGTTCTTC CASSFRQGVINEQFF
TRBJ2-7 once TRBV9 - TGTGCCAGCAGCCCAGGAGGGTTCCCTAGAGAGCAGTACTTC CASSPGGFPREQYF
TRBJ1-5 - TRBV20-1 - TGCAGTGCTAGAGACGGGATGAGCAATCAGCCCCAGCATTTT CSARDGMSNQPQHF
TRBJ2-7 - TRBV20-1 - TGCAGTGCTAGACCTCCGGGGGACAGTTTTTCCTACGAGCAGTACTTC CSARPPGDSFSYEQYF
TRBJ2-5 - TRBV10-3 TRBD1 TGTGCCATCAGTGATTCCGAACAGGGGCGCTTAAAAGAGACCCAGTACTTC CAISDSEQGRLKETQYF
TRBJ1-4 - TRBV7-9 - TGTGCCAGCAGCTCCCCCCTGGCCAATGAAAAACTGTTTTTT CASSSPLANEKLFF
TRBJ1-5 few TRBV2 - TGTGCCAGCGGCAAAAGTCTCTGGGGCAATCAGCCCCAGCATTTT CASGKSLWGNQPQHF
TRBJ1-5 once TRBV4-1 TRBD1 TGCGCCAGCAGCCGCTACAGGGGGCCTGATCAGCCCCAGCATTTT CASSRYRGPDQPQHF
TRBJ1-1 - TRBV2 - TGTGCCAGCAGTGAAGCGCGTCACCCGGGGAACACTGAAGCTTTCTTT CASSEARHPGNTEAFF
TRBJ2-5 - TRBV24-1 - TGTGCCACCAGTGATTCTCGGGGTTCTCAGCAAGAGACCCAGTACTTC CATSDSRGSQQETQYF
TRBJ2-2 - TRBV3-1 TRBD2 TGTGCCAGCAGCCAGGGACTAGCGGGATCGGTCACCGGGGAGCTGTTTTTT CASSQGLAGSVTGELFF
TRBJ1-5 - TRBV7-2 TRBD1 TGTGCCAGCAGCCTGGACAGGGTATCGACGGGCCAGCCCCAGCATTTT CASSLDRVSTGQPQHF
TRBJ2-1 - TRBV28 - TGTGCCAGCAGTTTAGCCCGCATGGGGAGTGGGGATGAGCAGTTCTTC CASSLARMGSGDEQFF
TRBJ2-6 - TRBV4-1 - TGCGCCAGCAGCCAAGATCCAGGGATCGGGGCCAACGTCCTGACTTTC CASSQDPGIGANVLTF
TRBJ1-5 - TRBV15 - TGTGCCACCGGGGGGAATCAGCCCCAGCATTTT CATGGNQPQHF
TRBJ2-7 - TRBV27 - TGTGCCAGCAGCCCCAAGGGGGTGGCCTTCTACGAGCGGTACTTC CASSPKGVAFYERYF
TRBJ1-2 - TRBV7-9 - TGTGCCAGCAGCTTAGGACAGAGGAGGACTGGGTACACCTTC CASSLGQRRTGYTF
TRBJ2-3 - TRBV5-1 - TGCGCCAGCAGCTCGTTGAGGGGGGGCACAGATACGCAGTATTTT CASSSLRGGTDTQYF
TRBJ2-7 once TRBV15 TRBD2 TGTGCCACCAGCAGAGATGTCACTAGCGGGCCGTCCTACGAGCAGTACTTC CATSRDVTSGPSYEQYF